The clone carrying this T cell receptor (beta chain) was counted many times. The data derive from a study of identical twins. Trimming stripped 2 bases from V and 1 base from J, with 8 bases between. Germline V lookup: CDR1 MNHEY, CDR2 SVGEGT. The CDR3 contains 14 residues. Each CDR3 protein is one row after TCRdb ran MiXCR on the 5' RACE reads. The table shows roughly 720,000 distinct CDR3 sequences, with 15% to 20% occurring only once. This sample also appeared in a second study, on T cells expressing NK-cell markers.

Material for sequencing was PBMCs. The chain links TRBV6-2 or TRBV6-3 to TRBJ2-5; D is ambiguous. This clonotype was obtained from a woman aged 18-29 years in good health. CDR3 in DNA: TGTGCCAGCAGTTACGTGCAGGTCCAAGAGACCCAGTACTTC. Its translation is CASSYVQVQETQYF.